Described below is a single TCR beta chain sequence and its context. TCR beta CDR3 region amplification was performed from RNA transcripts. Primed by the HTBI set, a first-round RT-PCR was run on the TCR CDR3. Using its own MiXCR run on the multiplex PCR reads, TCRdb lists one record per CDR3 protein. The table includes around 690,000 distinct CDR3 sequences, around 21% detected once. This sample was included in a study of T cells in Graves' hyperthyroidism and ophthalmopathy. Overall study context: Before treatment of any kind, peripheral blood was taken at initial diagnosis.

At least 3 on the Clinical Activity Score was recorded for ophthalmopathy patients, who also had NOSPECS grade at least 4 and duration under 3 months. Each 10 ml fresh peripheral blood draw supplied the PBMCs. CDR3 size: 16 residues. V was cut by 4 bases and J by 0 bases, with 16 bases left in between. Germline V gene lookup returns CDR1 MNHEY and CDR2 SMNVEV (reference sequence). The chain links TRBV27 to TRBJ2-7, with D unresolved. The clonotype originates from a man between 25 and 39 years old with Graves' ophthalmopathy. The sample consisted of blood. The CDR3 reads CASSSSLGTRSYEQYF. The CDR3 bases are TGTGCCAGCAGTTCGAGTCTGGGAACCCGCTCCTACGAGCAGTACTTC.